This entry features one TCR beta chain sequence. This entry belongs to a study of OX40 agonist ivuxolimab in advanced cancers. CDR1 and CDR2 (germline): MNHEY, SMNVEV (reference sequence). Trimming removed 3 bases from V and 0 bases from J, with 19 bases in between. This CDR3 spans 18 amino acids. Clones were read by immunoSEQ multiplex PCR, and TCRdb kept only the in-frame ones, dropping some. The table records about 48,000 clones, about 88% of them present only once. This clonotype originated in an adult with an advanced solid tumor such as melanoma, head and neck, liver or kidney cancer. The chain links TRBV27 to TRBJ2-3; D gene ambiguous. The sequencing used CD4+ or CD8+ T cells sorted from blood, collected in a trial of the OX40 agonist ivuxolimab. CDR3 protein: CASSFSVVRFGSTDTQYF. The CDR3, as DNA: TGTGCCAGCAGTTTTTCCGTCGTCCGCTTTGGTAGCACAGATACGCAGTATTTT.